Listed below are T cell receptor beta chains from one sample, sequenced in a study of spatial heterogeneity in lung cancer. TCRdb re-derived calls from the 5' RACE reads in MiXCR, one entry per CDR3 protein. The sample contains 90,000 to 95,000 distinct CDR3 sequences, about 12% of which appear only once. The sample consisted of PBMCs, taken at surgery. Receptors were obtained from a male donor with early-stage non-small cell lung cancer. The CDR3 runs from the conserved cysteine through the conserved F or W. D genes are given only for firm matches. Clone size is stated in some rows and not others, as once, few, many or a class when expanded.

abundance: few
j_gene: TRBJ1-1
v_gene: TRBV12-3/TRBV12-4
d_gene: .
CDR3nt: TGTGCCAGCAACCCTGAATGGATGAACACTGAAGCTTTCTTT
CDR3aa: CASNPEWMNTEAFF

abundance: few
j_gene: TRBJ1-6
v_gene: TRBV5-1
d_gene: TRBD1
CDR3nt: TGCGCCAGCAGCATCCGACAGGGAGCGAGTTCATCCCTCCACTTT
CDR3aa: CASSIRQGASSSLHF

abundance: few
j_gene: TRBJ1-2
v_gene: TRBV6-1
d_gene: .
CDR3nt: TGTGCCAGCAGTGAAGGCAGGAGTGCTAACTATGGCTACACCTTC
CDR3aa: CASSEGRSANYGYTF

abundance: many
j_gene: TRBJ1-1
v_gene: TRBV14
d_gene: .
CDR3nt: TGTGCCAGCAGCCGGACGGCGAACACTGAAGCTTTCTTT
CDR3aa: CASSRTANTEAFF

abundance: .
j_gene: TRBJ2-2
v_gene: TRBV2
d_gene: .
CDR3nt: TGTGCCAGCAGTGGCCCGCAGGGACACACCGGGGAGCTGTTTTTT
CDR3aa: CASSGPQGHTGELFF

abundance: few
j_gene: TRBJ2-7
v_gene: TRBV7-9
d_gene: .
CDR3nt: TGTGCCAGCAGCTTATCGGCAGGCCCCTCCGAGCAGTACTTC
CDR3aa: CASSLSAGPSEQYF

abundance: large
j_gene: TRBJ2-1
v_gene: TRBV11-2
d_gene: .
CDR3nt: TGTGCCAGCAGCTTAGAAAGCGGGTTCAACAATGAGCAGTTCTTC
CDR3aa: CASSLESGFNNEQFF

abundance: many
j_gene: TRBJ1-2
v_gene: TRBV30
d_gene: TRBD1
CDR3nt: TGTGCCTGGAGTCGACAGGGGCTCTATGGCTACACCTTC
CDR3aa: CAWSRQGLYGYTF

abundance: few
j_gene: TRBJ1-3
v_gene: TRBV9
d_gene: .
CDR3nt: TGTGCCAGCAGCGTAGGCCCCGGAAGACAGGTCTCTGGAAACACCATATATTTT
CDR3aa: CASSVGPGRQVSGNTIYF

abundance: .
j_gene: TRBJ1-1
v_gene: TRBV12-3/TRBV12-4
d_gene: .
CDR3nt: TGTGCCAGCATGAAGTCAGCCATGAACACTGAAGCTTTCTTT
CDR3aa: CASMKSAMNTEAFF

abundance: .
j_gene: TRBJ2-3
v_gene: TRBV7-6
d_gene: .
CDR3nt: TGTGCCAGCAGCTTAGAGACGCACACAGATACGCAGTATTTT
CDR3aa: CASSLETHTDTQYF

abundance: few
j_gene: TRBJ1-5
v_gene: TRBV6-1
d_gene: .
CDR3nt: TGTGCCAGCAGGGCGACAGAAAATCAGCCCCAGCATTTT
CDR3aa: CASRATENQPQHF

abundance: .
j_gene: TRBJ1-6
v_gene: TRBV7-2
d_gene: TRBD1
CDR3nt: TGTGCCAGCAGCTTAGGGACAGGGGTTTTGACACCCCTCCACTTT
CDR3aa: CASSLGTGVLTPLHF

abundance: .
j_gene: TRBJ2-4
v_gene: TRBV14
d_gene: TRBD2
CDR3nt: TGTGCCAGCGGTCCTAGCGGATCCCCCGGAAACATTCAGTACTTC
CDR3aa: CASGPSGSPGNIQYF

abundance: .
j_gene: TRBJ2-7
v_gene: TRBV2
d_gene: .
CDR3nt: TGTGCCAGCAGTCCTAACTACGAGCAGTACTTC
CDR3aa: CASSPNYEQYF

abundance: .
j_gene: TRBJ2-2
v_gene: TRBV3-1
d_gene: .
CDR3nt: TGTGCCAGCAGCCAAGGGGTGCGGGAGCTGTTTTTT
CDR3aa: CASSQGVRELFF

abundance: many
j_gene: TRBJ2-3
v_gene: TRBV10-3
d_gene: .
CDR3nt: TGTGCCATCAGTGCGAGGGTTCCAGATACGCAGTATTTT
CDR3aa: CAISARVPDTQYF

abundance: .
j_gene: TRBJ2-5
v_gene: TRBV5-1
d_gene: .
CDR3nt: TGCGCCAGCAGCTTGCTTGGGATGTATCAAGAGACCCAGTACTTC
CDR3aa: CASSLLGMYQETQYF

abundance: many
j_gene: TRBJ1-2
v_gene: TRBV5-4
d_gene: TRBD1
CDR3nt: TGTGCCAGCAGCTTGATGGACAGGGCTAACTATGGCTACACCTTC
CDR3aa: CASSLMDRANYGYTF

abundance: many
j_gene: TRBJ1-3
v_gene: TRBV7-2
d_gene: .
CDR3nt: TGTGCCAGCAGCCCCTCAGGGGCGTCTGGAAACACCATATATTTT
CDR3aa: CASSPSGASGNTIYF

abundance: few
j_gene: TRBJ1-3
v_gene: TRBV6-5
d_gene: TRBD1
CDR3nt: TGTGCCAGCAGGGGACAGGGAATCTCTGGAAACACCATATATTTT
CDR3aa: CASRGQGISGNTIYF

abundance: .
j_gene: TRBJ2-1
v_gene: TRBV5-1
d_gene: .
CDR3nt: TGCGCCAGCAGATCCGACAACAACAATGAGCAGTTCTTC
CDR3aa: CASRSDNNNEQFF

abundance: .
j_gene: TRBJ2-5
v_gene: TRBV27
d_gene: .
CDR3nt: TGTGCCAGCAGTACCGGGATACCGACGCAAGAGACCCAGTACTTC
CDR3aa: CASSTGIPTQETQYF

abundance: .
j_gene: TRBJ2-5
v_gene: TRBV9
d_gene: .
CDR3nt: TGTGCCAGCAGCGTTGCAGGGCAAGAGACCCAGTACTTC
CDR3aa: CASSVAGQETQYF

abundance: .
j_gene: TRBJ1-5
v_gene: TRBV5-5
d_gene: .
CDR3nt: TGTGCCAGCAGCCATTATGGGGGGCGGCAGCCCCAGCATTTT
CDR3aa: CASSHYGGRQPQHF

abundance: few
j_gene: TRBJ2-7
v_gene: TRBV30
d_gene: TRBD1
CDR3nt: TGTGCCTGGAGTTTAGGGGGCCTGGTTGAGCAGTACTTC
CDR3aa: CAWSLGGLVEQYF

abundance: few
j_gene: TRBJ2-5
v_gene: TRBV11-2
d_gene: .
CDR3nt: TGTGCCAGCAGCCCATTGGGGGCGGGGGCCTTACAAGAGACCCAGTACTTC
CDR3aa: CASSPLGAGALQETQYF

abundance: few
j_gene: TRBJ2-7
v_gene: TRBV11-2
d_gene: .
CDR3nt: TGTGCCAGCAGCGACAGGTCCTACGAGCAGTACTTC
CDR3aa: CASSDRSYEQYF

abundance: many
j_gene: TRBJ1-1
v_gene: TRBV6-5
d_gene: .
CDR3nt: TGTGCCAGCAGTTACTCGATCCAGTGGAACACTGAAGCTTTCTTT
CDR3aa: CASSYSIQWNTEAFF

abundance: few
j_gene: TRBJ2-6
v_gene: TRBV12-3/TRBV12-4
d_gene: TRBD2
CDR3nt: TGTGCCAGCAGTTTAAAGGTATTCCTAGCGGGTAACTCTGGGGCCAACGTCCTGACTTTC
CDR3aa: CASSLKVFLAGNSGANVLTF

abundance: .
j_gene: TRBJ2-5
v_gene: TRBV5-1
d_gene: .
CDR3nt: TGCGCCAGCAGCCGGGGGAACAGGGGAGAAGGAGAGACCCAGTACTTC
CDR3aa: CASSRGNRGEGETQYF

abundance: many
j_gene: TRBJ2-3
v_gene: TRBV15
d_gene: .
CDR3nt: TGTGCCACCGCCCTGGGGGACTCCGTCACAGATACGCAGTATTTT
CDR3aa: CATALGDSVTDTQYF